A selection of T cell receptor beta chains follows, all from one sample in a study of blood T cells in healthy people across ages. TCRdb re-derived calls from the 5' RACE reads in MiXCR, one entry per CDR3 protein. The repertoire holds about 780,000 distinct CDR3 sequences, about 45% seen once, with over 15% in the top ten. The material sequenced was blood. Every receptor here comes from a man older than 75 in good health. The CDR3 runs from the conserved cysteine through the conserved F or W. The D gene is left open where the match is weak. Not every row has a clone size; where given, it reads once, few, many or a size class.

d_gene: .; j_gene: TRBJ2-5; abundance: many; v_gene: TRBV20-1; CDR3nt: TGCAGTGCTAGAGTACCTAGCCAAGAGACCCAGTACTTC; CDR3aa: CSARVPSQETQYF
d_gene: TRBD2; j_gene: TRBJ2-1; abundance: .; v_gene: TRBV6-4; CDR3nt: TGTGCCAGCAGTGACTCCGGCCTAGCGGACCCCAATGAGCAGTTCTTC; CDR3aa: CASSDSGLADPNEQFF
d_gene: TRBD2; j_gene: TRBJ2-1; abundance: .; v_gene: TRBV2; CDR3nt: TGTGCCAGCAGTCCGGGTTGGGCTAGCGGGGGGCAGAGCTCCTACAATGAGCAGTTCTTC; CDR3aa: CASSPGWASGGQSSYNEQFF
d_gene: TRBD1; j_gene: TRBJ2-3; abundance: .; v_gene: TRBV4-3; CDR3nt: TGCGCCAGCAGCCAAGATACAGGGGCAAGCACAGATACGCAGTATTTT; CDR3aa: CASSQDTGASTDTQYF
d_gene: .; j_gene: TRBJ2-3; abundance: .; v_gene: TRBV9; CDR3nt: TGTGCCAGCAGCGTAGTTGGGGGGAGCACAGATACGCAGTATTTT; CDR3aa: CASSVVGGSTDTQYF
d_gene: .; j_gene: TRBJ1-2; abundance: .; v_gene: TRBV11-2; CDR3nt: TGTGCCAGCTGCACAGGGATTAGGGCCTATGGCTACACCTTC; CDR3aa: CASCTGIRAYGYTF
d_gene: .; j_gene: TRBJ1-5; abundance: .; v_gene: TRBV7-2; CDR3nt: TGTGCCAGCAGCTTAGTTGCTGGGAACAATCAGCCCCAGCATTTT; CDR3aa: CASSLVAGNNQPQHF
d_gene: .; j_gene: TRBJ2-4; abundance: .; v_gene: TRBV4-3; CDR3nt: TGCGCCAGCAGCCAAGATCTGGGGGTGGACATTCAGTACTTC; CDR3aa: CASSQDLGVDIQYF
d_gene: TRBD2; j_gene: TRBJ2-7; abundance: many; v_gene: TRBV6-2/TRBV6-3; CDR3nt: TGTGCCAGCACCGCAACCGTTAGCGGGAGGCCCTACGAGCAGTACTTC; CDR3aa: CASTATVSGRPYEQYF
d_gene: TRBD2; j_gene: TRBJ2-5; abundance: once; v_gene: TRBV9; CDR3nt: TGTGCCAGCAGCGTAGCTAGCGGGACTGGGGAGACCCAGTACTTC; CDR3aa: CASSVASGTGETQYF
d_gene: TRBD1; j_gene: TRBJ2-7; abundance: .; v_gene: TRBV10-3; CDR3nt: TGTGCCATCAGTGAGGACAGGGCCACCTACGAGCAGTACTTC; CDR3aa: CAISEDRATYEQYF
d_gene: .; j_gene: TRBJ2-3; abundance: many; v_gene: TRBV12-3/TRBV12-4; CDR3nt: TGTGCCAGCAGGAGGGACACAGATACGCAGTATTTT; CDR3aa: CASRRDTDTQYF
d_gene: .; j_gene: TRBJ2-7; abundance: many; v_gene: TRBV5-5; CDR3nt: TGTGCCAGCAGCATCGACAGCTACGAGCAGTACTTC; CDR3aa: CASSIDSYEQYF
d_gene: .; j_gene: TRBJ2-5; abundance: .; v_gene: TRBV7-9; CDR3nt: TGTGCCAGCAGCTTTGAGTCAGCGTGGGAGACCCAGTACTTC; CDR3aa: CASSFESAWETQYF
d_gene: TRBD2; j_gene: TRBJ2-1; abundance: .; v_gene: TRBV9; CDR3nt: TGTGCCAGCTCCCGGACTAGTGGAGGTGAGCAGTTCTTC; CDR3aa: CASSRTSGGEQFF
d_gene: .; j_gene: TRBJ2-5; abundance: .; v_gene: TRBV29-1; CDR3nt: TGCAGCGTTGGAACAGGCAGCCAAGAGACCCAGTACTTC; CDR3aa: CSVGTGSQETQYF
d_gene: .; j_gene: TRBJ2-7; abundance: .; v_gene: TRBV20-1; CDR3nt: TGCAGTGCTAGACGACCACAGATTAACTACGAGCAGTACTTC; CDR3aa: CSARRPQINYEQYF
d_gene: TRBD1; j_gene: TRBJ2-3; abundance: .; v_gene: TRBV7-2; CDR3nt: TGTGCCAGCAGCTTTTCCGGGACAGGGGGGAGTACGCAGTATTTT; CDR3aa: CASSFSGTGGSTQYF
d_gene: TRBD2; j_gene: TRBJ2-3; abundance: few; v_gene: TRBV29-1; CDR3nt: TGCAGCGTTGAAGTCAGGGGACTAGCGCAGTATTTT; CDR3aa: CSVEVRGLAQYF
d_gene: .; j_gene: TRBJ2-3; abundance: .; v_gene: TRBV25-1; CDR3nt: TGTGCCAGCAGGACACATTCGGCAGATACGCAGTATTTT; CDR3aa: CASRTHSADTQYF
d_gene: TRBD2; j_gene: TRBJ2-1; abundance: few; v_gene: TRBV12-3/TRBV12-4; CDR3nt: TGTGCCAGCAGTCCGACTAGCGGGAGGGCTCTCAACAATGAGCAGTTCTTC; CDR3aa: CASSPTSGRALNNEQFF
d_gene: .; j_gene: TRBJ2-7; abundance: few; v_gene: TRBV6-5; CDR3nt: TGTGCCAGCACAAACGGGCACTCCTACGAGCAGTACTTC; CDR3aa: CASTNGHSYEQYF
d_gene: .; j_gene: TRBJ2-1; abundance: few; v_gene: TRBV6-2/TRBV6-3; CDR3nt: TGTGCCAGCAGAAGAGTCGGGACTGGTTACAATGAGCAGTTCTTC; CDR3aa: CASRRVGTGYNEQFF
d_gene: TRBD2; j_gene: TRBJ2-7; abundance: .; v_gene: TRBV5-1; CDR3nt: TGCGCCACCAGCTTGGTGGGGGAGAGGACTAGCGGGAGAAACCACGAGCAGTACTTC; CDR3aa: CATSLVGERTSGRNHEQYF
d_gene: .; j_gene: TRBJ2-7; abundance: few; v_gene: TRBV6-1; CDR3nt: TGTGCCAGCAGTGATAGGAAGTCCTACGAGCAGTACTTC; CDR3aa: CASSDRKSYEQYF
d_gene: .; j_gene: TRBJ1-5; abundance: many; v_gene: TRBV24-1; CDR3nt: TGTGCCACTATAGAGAATCAGCCCCAGCATTTT; CDR3aa: CATIENQPQHF
d_gene: TRBD1; j_gene: TRBJ2-7; abundance: many; v_gene: TRBV5-1; CDR3nt: TGCGCCAGCAGCTTATCCGGGACAGGGTTTATGGAGCAGTACTTC; CDR3aa: CASSLSGTGFMEQYF
d_gene: .; j_gene: TRBJ2-7; abundance: .; v_gene: TRBV20-1; CDR3nt: TGCAGTGCTAGAGCCCCGGACAGTGCCTCTAAGCAGTACTTC; CDR3aa: CSARAPDSASKQYF
d_gene: TRBD1; j_gene: TRBJ2-7; abundance: many; v_gene: TRBV6-2/TRBV6-3; CDR3nt: TGTGCCAGCAGTTACCCGACAGGGGGGTCCTACGAGCAGTACTTC; CDR3aa: CASSYPTGGSYEQYF
d_gene: TRBD1; j_gene: TRBJ2-7; abundance: .; v_gene: TRBV29-1; CDR3nt: TGCAGCGTCGATACAGGGGTTGGTTACGAGCAGTACTTC; CDR3aa: CSVDTGVGYEQYF
d_gene: TRBD2; j_gene: TRBJ2-3; abundance: few; v_gene: TRBV29-1; CDR3nt: TGCAGCGTCGTCCTAGCGGGGTACACAGATACGCAGTATTTT; CDR3aa: CSVVLAGYTDTQYF
d_gene: .; j_gene: TRBJ2-5; abundance: few; v_gene: TRBV5-1; CDR3nt: TGCGCCAGCAGCTTGACAGGGACGGTACCGGGCCAAGAGACCCAGTACTTC; CDR3aa: CASSLTGTVPGQETQYF
d_gene: TRBD1; j_gene: TRBJ2-1; abundance: many; v_gene: TRBV27; CDR3nt: TGTGCCAGCAGTTTCTCGACAGGGGCCTCCTACAATGAGCAGTTCTTC; CDR3aa: CASSFSTGASYNEQFF
d_gene: .; j_gene: TRBJ2-1; abundance: few; v_gene: TRBV6-5; CDR3nt: TGTGCCACCCTTGGAATGAATGAGCAGTTCTTC; CDR3aa: CATLGMNEQFF
d_gene: TRBD1; j_gene: TRBJ1-2; abundance: .; v_gene: TRBV29-1; CDR3nt: TGCAGCGTTGGAGCAGGGGGCGCCTACACCTTC; CDR3aa: CSVGAGGAYTF
d_gene: .; j_gene: TRBJ2-7; abundance: few; v_gene: TRBV6-2/TRBV6-3; CDR3nt: TGTGCCAGCAGTTACTCGAGGGCCTACGGGCAGTACTTC; CDR3aa: CASSYSRAYGQYF
d_gene: .; j_gene: TRBJ2-4; abundance: few; v_gene: TRBV7-2; CDR3nt: TGTGCCAGCAGCTTAGATGCGCCAGAGGGGGCCAAAAACATTCAGTACTTC; CDR3aa: CASSLDAPEGAKNIQYF
d_gene: TRBD2; j_gene: TRBJ2-5; abundance: .; v_gene: TRBV5-1; CDR3nt: TGCGCCAGCAGCTTGCAGGCTAGCGGGAGATCGGAGACCCAGTACTTC; CDR3aa: CASSLQASGRSETQYF
d_gene: TRBD2; j_gene: TRBJ2-3; abundance: .; v_gene: TRBV4-2; CDR3nt: TGTGCCAGCAGCCAGATGAGGGAGAGACTAGCGCCAGATACGCAGTATTTT; CDR3aa: CASSQMRERLAPDTQYF
d_gene: TRBD2; j_gene: TRBJ2-1; abundance: .; v_gene: TRBV7-2; CDR3nt: TGTGCCAGCAGCTTAGCTAGATTCGCGGGAGTCCCCAATGAGCAGTTCTTC; CDR3aa: CASSLARFAGVPNEQFF
d_gene: .; j_gene: TRBJ2-7; abundance: .; v_gene: TRBV11-2; CDR3nt: TGTGCCAGCAGCTTCTTAGGACAGTCCGGGGAGCAGTACTTC; CDR3aa: CASSFLGQSGEQYF
d_gene: .; j_gene: TRBJ1-1; abundance: .; v_gene: TRBV29-1; CDR3nt: TGCAGCGTTGAGCGCCCGTTGAGCGCTGAAGCTTTCTTT; CDR3aa: CSVERPLSAEAFF
d_gene: TRBD1; j_gene: TRBJ2-7; abundance: .; v_gene: TRBV7-7; CDR3nt: TGTGCCAGCAGCTTAGAGAGAGGACAGGCCTACGAGCAGTACTTC; CDR3aa: CASSLERGQAYEQYF
d_gene: TRBD2; j_gene: TRBJ2-6; abundance: .; v_gene: TRBV27; CDR3nt: TGTGCCAGCAGTTTCCGTCCCGGACTAGCGGGAGCCTCTGGGGCCAACGTCCTGACTTTC; CDR3aa: CASSFRPGLAGASGANVLTF
d_gene: TRBD2; j_gene: TRBJ2-7; abundance: .; v_gene: TRBV12-3/TRBV12-4; CDR3nt: TGTGCCAGCTGTCGGGACTACCCTTACGAGCAGTACTTC; CDR3aa: CASCRDYPYEQYF
d_gene: TRBD2; j_gene: TRBJ2-3; abundance: .; v_gene: TRBV6-6; CDR3nt: TGTGCCAGCAGTTCTACCGCGGGAGTGGGAGATACGCAGTATTTT; CDR3aa: CASSSTAGVGDTQYF
d_gene: .; j_gene: TRBJ2-1; abundance: .; v_gene: TRBV29-1; CDR3nt: TGCAGCGTTGAATGGCCCGGGAGAGCATACAATGAGCAGTTCTTC; CDR3aa: CSVEWPGRAYNEQFF
d_gene: .; j_gene: TRBJ2-1; abundance: .; v_gene: TRBV20-1; CDR3nt: TGCAGTGCCCCACCCGCGGGCGCCAGGGCCGACAATGAGCAGTTCTTC; CDR3aa: CSAPPAGARADNEQFF
d_gene: .; j_gene: TRBJ2-3; abundance: few; v_gene: TRBV12-3/TRBV12-4; CDR3nt: TGTGCCAGCAGTTTGGCGGGCCAACAGCAGTATTTT; CDR3aa: CASSLAGQQQYF
d_gene: .; j_gene: TRBJ1-2; abundance: .; v_gene: TRBV6-2/TRBV6-3; CDR3nt: TGTGCCAGCAGTTCCCAGGGGAAGGGTGATGGCTACACCTTC; CDR3aa: CASSSQGKGDGYTF
d_gene: .; j_gene: TRBJ2-2; abundance: .; v_gene: TRBV28; CDR3nt: TGTGCCAGCAGTTGGGGAGTGGCGGCCACGAACACCGGGGAGCTGTTTTTT; CDR3aa: CASSWGVAATNTGELFF
d_gene: .; j_gene: TRBJ2-7; abundance: .; v_gene: TRBV3-1; CDR3nt: TGTGCCAGCAGCCAAGATAGTGCAGGGACTCCCTACGAGCAGTACTTC; CDR3aa: CASSQDSAGTPYEQYF
d_gene: .; j_gene: TRBJ2-6; abundance: .; v_gene: TRBV4-1; CDR3nt: TGCGCCAGCAGCCAGCAGCCCTCTGGGGCCAACGTCCTGACTTTC; CDR3aa: CASSQQPSGANVLTF
d_gene: .; j_gene: TRBJ1-1; abundance: few; v_gene: TRBV5-1; CDR3nt: TGCGCCAGCAGCTTGGTAGGGACGGTGAACACTGAAGCTTTCTTT; CDR3aa: CASSLVGTVNTEAFF
d_gene: TRBD2; j_gene: TRBJ2-5; abundance: .; v_gene: TRBV16; CDR3nt: TGTGCCAGCAGCCAAGCCGGGGAGGGCGAGACCCAGTACTTC; CDR3aa: CASSQAGEGETQYF
d_gene: .; j_gene: TRBJ1-6; abundance: many; v_gene: TRBV9; CDR3nt: TGTGCCAGCAGCGCAGACCCACCTCGTTCACCCCTCCACTTT; CDR3aa: CASSADPPRSPLHF
d_gene: .; j_gene: TRBJ1-1; abundance: few; v_gene: TRBV20-1; CDR3nt: TGCAGTGCTAGATCCTCGGACGGAATGAACACTGAAGCTTTCTTT; CDR3aa: CSARSSDGMNTEAFF
d_gene: TRBD2; j_gene: TRBJ2-7; abundance: .; v_gene: TRBV28; CDR3nt: TGTGCCAGCAGTTCCCCGGTAGCGGGAGTCCCCGAGCAGTACTTC; CDR3aa: CASSSPVAGVPEQYF
d_gene: .; j_gene: TRBJ2-7; abundance: many; v_gene: TRBV12-3/TRBV12-4; CDR3nt: TGTGCCAGCAGTTTAGACCCGTGGGATGAGCAGTACTTC; CDR3aa: CASSLDPWDEQYF
d_gene: .; j_gene: TRBJ2-7; abundance: few; v_gene: TRBV21-1; CDR3nt: TGTGCCAGCAGCTCTAAAGGGGGCAGACTCTACGAGCAGTACTTC; CDR3aa: CASSSKGGRLYEQYF